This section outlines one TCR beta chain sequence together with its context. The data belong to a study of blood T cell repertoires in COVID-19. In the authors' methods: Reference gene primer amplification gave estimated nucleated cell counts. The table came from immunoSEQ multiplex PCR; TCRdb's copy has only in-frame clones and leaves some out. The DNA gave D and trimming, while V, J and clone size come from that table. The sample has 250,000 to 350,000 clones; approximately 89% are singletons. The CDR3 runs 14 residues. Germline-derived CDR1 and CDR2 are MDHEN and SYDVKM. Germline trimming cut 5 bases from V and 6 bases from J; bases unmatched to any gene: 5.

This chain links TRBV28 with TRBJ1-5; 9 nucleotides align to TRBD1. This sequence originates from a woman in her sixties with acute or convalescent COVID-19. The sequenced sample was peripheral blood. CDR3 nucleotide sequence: TGTGCCAGCAGTCCACAGGGGGCGGCTCAGCCCCAGCATTTT. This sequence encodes CASSPQGAAQPQHF. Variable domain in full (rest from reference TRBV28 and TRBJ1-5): DVKVTQSSRYLVKRTGEKVFLECVQDMDHENMFWYRQDPGLGLRLIYFSYDVKMKEKGDIPEGYSVSREKKERFSLILESASTNQTSMYLCASSPQGAAQPQHFGDGTRLSIL.